Presented here are 30 T cell receptor beta chains from one specimen sequenced in a study of chemoradiotherapy in HPV16-positive cancers. Assay used: immunoSEQ multiplex PCR; TCRdb lists only in-frame clones, some missing. The sample includes almost 5,500 clones, about 82% of them seen just once. Collection took place from a patient who underwent chemoradiotherapy. Every receptor here comes from a human donor with HPV-associated anogenital cancer.

V gene TRBV11-2 combines with J gene TRBJ1-1; the match to TRBD1 covers 7 bases. The germline CDR1 and CDR2 sequences are SGHAT and FQNNGV. J lost 4 bases, V lost 1 base, and 6 bases had no gene match. The CDR3 loop spans 15 amino acids. The CDR3 nucleotides read TGTGCCAGCAGCTTAGGGGACAGAGGGGGCACTGAAGCTTTCTTT. Translation: CASSLGDRGGTEAFF.

This clone was seen just once. The rearrangement joins TRBV4-1 to TRBJ1-5, with D hard to call. V was pared by 1 base and J by 7 bases, with 11 bases between. The CDR3 runs 14 residues. The germline gives CDR1 MGHRA, CDR2 YSYEKL. In DNA, the CDR3 is TGCGCCAGCAGCCAAGCCTCAGGCAGCCAGCCCCAGCATTTT. Its protein product is CASSQASGSQPQHF.

This clone has only one observation. This chain uses TRBV19 with TRBJ2-2, with D possibly matching TRBD1 (6 bases). Trimming cost V 4 bases and J 6 bases, with 6 bases left between them. CDR1 LNHDA and CDR2 SQIVND come from the germline V gene (reference sequence). The CDR3 covers 12 residues. CDR3 amino acids: CASSKGAGELFF. CDR3 DNA sequence: TGTGCCAGTAGTAAGGGGGCCGGGGAGCTGTTTTTT.

This clone appeared once. This rearrangement joins TRBV30 to TRBJ1-1; 7 nucleotides agree with TRBD1. J lost 5 bases, V lost 8 bases, and 11 bases had no gene match. CDR3 length: 13 residues. The germline gives CDR1 GTSNPN, CDR2 SVGIG (reference sequence). CDR3 nucleotides: TGTGCCAGGGGAGGGGGCGAGGGGACTGAAGCTTTCTTT. It encodes CARGGGEGTEAFF.

The rearrangement links TRBV30 to TRBJ2-5; D is possibly TRBD1 (5 bases). CDR3 length: 13 amino acids. The V end lost 3 bases, the J end lost 1 base, and 9 bases lay between the germline ends. The germline V gene encodes CDR1 GTSNPN and CDR2 SVGIG (reference sequence). CDR3: CAWSRARQETQYF. In nucleotides, the CDR3 is TGTGCCTGGAGCAGGGCCCGCCAAGAGACCCAGTACTTC.

This clone occurred once. The genes are TRBV10-3 and TRBJ1-4; D is unresolved. Per germline, CDR1 ENHRY and CDR2 SYGVKD. V shed 10 bases and J shed 0 bases, with 12 bases lying between them. The CDR3 consists of 14 residues. CDR3 DNA sequence: TGTGCCACATCCCGGGATGCAACTAATGAAAAACTGTTTTTT. Translation: CATSRDATNEKLFF.

Concerning this clone itself: A read error may account for a junction end that differs from germline. The CDR3 sequence: CASGSSGRDRHF. CDR3 in DNA: TGCGCCAGCGGTTCGAGTGGGCGGGATAGGCACTTC. V gene TRBV5-1 combines with J gene TRBJ2-5; a possible D gene is TRBD2 (6 bases). The CDR3 spans 12 residues. Per germline, CDR1 SGHRS and CDR2 YFSETQ.

This clone was seen a handful of times. This sequence joins TRBV5-1 and TRBJ2-4; tentative D call: TRBD1 (7 bases). The CDR3 contains 14 residues. The V end lost 4 bases, the J end lost 8 bases, and 16 bases lay between the germline ends. Germline loops: CDR1 SGHRS, CDR2 YFSETQ. CDR3 in amino acids: CASSPDRPGDIQYF. CDR3 coding DNA: TGCGCCAGCAGCCCGGACAGGCCGGGGGACATTCAGTACTTC.

The chain combines TRBV6-1 with TRBJ2-1; no reliable D call. The CDR3 totals 12 residues. Deletions cut 7 bases from V and 10 bases from J, with 14 bases between. The germline CDR1 and CDR2 sequences are MNHNS and SASEGT. CDR3 sequence reads: CASKGPAGEQFF. The CDR3 region has the DNA TGTGCCAGCAAAGGGCCGGCCGGGGAGCAGTTCTTC.

V and J are TRBV7-8 and TRBJ1-2; no definite D call. V was pared by 1 base and J by 8 bases, with 11 bases between. CDR3 size: 13 residues. CDR1 SGHVS and CDR2 FQNEAQ come from the germline V gene. The CDR3 sequence: CASSLDGFRGYTF. The CDR3 DNA sequence: TGTGCCAGCAGCTTAGATGGGTTTAGGGGCTACACCTTC.

The sample holds a few counts of this clone. This sequence joins TRBV25-1 and TRBJ1-5; tentatively, D is TRBD1 (6 bases). Between the trimmed V and J ends, which lost 5 bases and 1 base, there was a span of 9 bases. The germline gives CDR1 MGHDK, CDR2 SYGVNS. CDR3 length equals 14 residues. The CDR3 reads CASSTTGSNQPQHF. CDR3 DNA: TGTGCCAGCAGTACAACAGGGAGCAATCAGCCCCAGCATTTT.

The genes are TRBV28 and TRBJ1-1, with 7 bases fitting TRBD1. The ends lost 6 bases at V and 0 bases at J; junction bases unmatched: 7. The CDR3 sequence is 15 residues long. The germline gives CDR1 MDHEN, CDR2 SYDVKM. CDR3 loop: CASRTGTEMNTEAFF. CDR3 nucleotide sequence: TGTGCCAGCAGGACCGGGACAGAGATGAACACTGAAGCTTTCTTT.

This chain uses TRBV7-2 with TRBJ2-3, with TRBD2 matching 8 bases. Germline V gene lookup returns CDR1 SGHTA and CDR2 FQGNSA. V shed 7 bases, J shed 5 bases, and the junction held 8 bases outside the gene matches. The CDR3 loop spans 14 amino acids. The CDR3: CASKRGGMEDTQYF. CDR3 nucleotides: TGTGCCAGCAAACGGGGGGGCATGGAAGATACGCAGTATTTT.

The CDR3 protein is CASSFGTEAFF. The CDR3 nucleotides are TGTGCCAGCAGCTTCGGCACTGAAGCTTTCTTT. This chain uses TRBV11-3 with TRBJ1-1; no reliable D call. V lost 3 bases and J 4 bases, leaving 3 bases between the germline ends. Germline CDR1 is SGHNT and CDR2 is YENEEA. This CDR3 is 11 amino acids long.

The V and J genes are TRBV7-9 and TRBJ2-3, with 9 bases lining up with TRBD2. This CDR3 has 16 amino acids. Unmatched junction bases numbered 6, after V lost 5 bases and J lost 0 bases. CDR1 and CDR2 (germline): SEHNR, FQNEAQ (reference sequence). CDR3 region: CASSVGLATSTDTQYF. In DNA form, the CDR3 reads TGTGCCAGCAGCGTAGGACTAGCGACAAGCACAGATACGCAGTATTTT. Full variable domain (rest looked up from reference TRBV7-9 and TRBJ2-3): DTGVSQNPRHKITKRGQNVTFRCDPISEHNRLYWYRQTLGQGPEFLTYFQNEAQLEKSRLLSDRFSAERPKGSFSTLEIQRTEQGDSAMYLCASSVGLATSTDTQYFGPGTRLTVL.

There are a few counts of this clone. The rearrangement joins TRBV7-2 to TRBJ1-5; D possibly corresponds to TRBD1 (5 bases). The CDR3 extends over 17 amino acids. V was trimmed by 4 bases and J by 4 bases, leaving 20 bases between them. The germline gives CDR1 SGHTA, CDR2 FQGNSA. CDR3 sequence reads: CASSSSLGRGSNQPQHF. CDR3 in DNA: TGTGCCAGCAGCTCCTCCCTTGGACGGGGCTCTAATCAGCCCCAGCATTTT.

This chain joins TRBV5-6 and TRBJ2-7, with 7 bases fitting TRBD1. Germline V gene data show CDR1 as SGHDT and CDR2 as YYEEEE. The CDR3 runs 13 residues. Trimming at V came to 4 bases and at J to 5 bases, leaving 6 bases not matched to a gene. The DNA of the CDR3 is TGTGCCAGCAGCACAACCGACAGGGACGAGCAGTACGTC. It encodes CASSTTDRDEQYV.

The chain links TRBV5-1 to TRBJ2-1, with D possibly matching TRBD2 (5 bases). Trimming removed 2 bases from V and 6 bases from J, with 27 bases in between. Looked up from germline, CDR1 is SGHRS and CDR2 is YFSETQ. This CDR3 is built from 19 residues. Here the CDR3 reads CASSFSGKFVELLGNEQFF. Written as DNA, the CDR3 is TGCGCCAGCAGCTTCTCCGGGAAGTTCGTCGAATTGTTGGGCAATGAGCAGTTCTTC.

This clone was observed once. The rearrangement joins TRBV7-6 to TRBJ1-2, with 7 bases that match TRBD1. V lost 5 bases and J lost 3; bases outside the gene matches: 12. Germline V gives CDR1 SGHVS, CDR2 FNYEAQ. This CDR3 region has 16 residues. CDR3 bases: TGTGCCAGCAGCCTTTACGCAGGACAGGCGGACTATGGCTACACCTTC. The encoded protein is CASSLYAGQADYGYTF. The full variable domain, with the rest looked up from reference TRBV7-6 and TRBJ1-2, is GAGVSQSPRYKVTKRGQDVALRCDPISGHVSLYWYRQALGQGPEFLTYFNYEAQQDKSGLPNDRFSAERPEGSISTLTIQRTEQRDSAMYRCASSLYAGQADYGYTFGSGTRLTVV.

The V call is TRBV28, the J call TRBJ2-7; 10 bases agree with TRBD2. The J segment lost 0 bases and the V segment lost 6 bases, leaving 14 bases of the junction unmatched. Germline V gives CDR1 MDHEN, CDR2 SYDVKM. This CDR3 is 18 amino acids long. The CDR3, as DNA: TGTGCCAGCAGCCCCCTAGCGGGAGAGGGGGCGCTCTCCTACGAGCAGTACTTC. This encodes CASSPLAGEGALSYEQYF.

This clone was observed a few times. This chain joins TRBV5-7 and TRBJ2-7; the D gene is possibly TRBD2 (7 bases). Being an ORF, TRBV5-7 has a function that is uncertain. The CDR3 consists of 13 residues. Trimming left V 0 bases short and J 7 bases short, with 11 bases between. The CDR3 DNA reads TGTGCCAGCAGCTTGGAAGGGGGGGTGGAGCAGTACGTC. Protein sequence: CASSLEGGVEQYV.

The chain links TRBV6-1 to TRBJ2-2; TRBD1 or TRBD2 may be the D gene (7 bases each). V dropped 7 bases and J dropped 5 bases, with 11 bases sitting between them. The CDR3 is 13 amino acids. Per germline, CDR1 MNHNS and CDR2 SASEGT. The CDR3 loop reads CASTGGGTGELFF. CDR3 in DNA: TGTGCCAGCACAGGGGGAGGGACCGGGGAGCTGTTTTTT.

The rearrangement joins TRBV4-1 to TRBJ2-4; 10 bases line up with TRBD2. The V segment lost 3 bases and the J segment 3 bases; nucleotides outside the gene matches: 5. This CDR3 is 16 amino acids long. CDR1 is MGHRA and CDR2 is YSYEKL in the germline V gene. The CDR3 is CASSQEAGGLKNIQYF. The CDR3 DNA reads as TGCGCCAGCAGCCAGGAAGCGGGGGGGCTCAAAAACATTCAGTACTTC.

The rearrangement joins TRBV20-1 to TRBJ2-5; D remains unclear. The CDR3 has 11 amino acids. CDR1 and CDR2 (germline): DFQATT, SNEGSKA (reference sequence). The CDR3 here is CRGIGWETQYF. The CDR3 nucleotides are TGCAGGGGGATCGGGTGGGAGACCCAGTACTTC.

The rearrangement uses TRBV4-1 and TRBJ2-7, with 11 positions matching TRBD2. This CDR3 region has 17 residues. V shed 3 bases, J shed 2 bases, and the junction held 9 bases outside the gene matches. The germline V gene has CDR1 MGHRA and CDR2 YSYEKL. As DNA, the CDR3 is TGCGCCAGCAGCCACACTCCCGGGACTAGCGGTCCCTACGAGCAGTACTTC. It codes for CASSHTPGTSGPYEQYF.

This clone was seen only once. CDR3 region: CASSLWGGRGSGELFF. CDR3 nucleotides: TGCGCCAGCAGCTTGTGGGGCGGGAGAGGATCCGGGGAGCTGTTTTTT. The chain recombines TRBV5-1 with TRBJ2-2, with 7 positions matching TRBD2. With 1 base clipped from V and 6 bases from J, the junction kept 9 bases outside the gene matches. CDR1 and CDR2 from the germline V gene are SGHRS and YFSETQ. CDR3 length: 16 amino acids.

V gene TRBV29-1 combines with J gene TRBJ2-7; 7 nucleotides align to TRBD1. V lost 2 bases and J lost 3; bases outside the gene matches: 13. This CDR3 spans 16 amino acids. Germline values: CDR1 SQVTM, CDR2 ANQGSEA. The CDR3 nucleotides read TGCAGCGTTGAAATCCGAACGCGGACAGGTTTCTACGAGCAGTACTTC. Amino acids: CSVEIRTRTGFYEQYF.

This sequence joins TRBV2 and TRBJ2-1; D is uncertain. CDR1 SNHLY and CDR2 FYNNEI come from the germline V gene. The CDR3 loop spans 13 amino acids. Deletions cut 10 bases from V and 4 bases from J, with 14 bases between. The CDR3 loop reads CATRLSPYNEQFF. CDR3 in DNA: TGTGCCACCCGACTCTCGCCTTACAATGAGCAGTTCTTC.

The V call is TRBV13, the J call TRBJ2-3; 8 bases map to TRBD2. CDR1 is PRHDT and CDR2 is FYEKMQ in the germline V gene (reference sequence). There are 15 residues in the CDR3. Trimming removed 8 bases from V and 3 bases from J; junction bases left unmatched: 10. CDR3 loop: CASSAGRVSTDTQYF. CDR3 DNA sequence: TGTGCCAGCTCTGCCGGGAGGGTTTCGACAGATACGCAGTATTTT.

This clone is deemed large. The chain's CDR3 is CASSQREVTEAFF. CDR3 nucleotide sequence: TGCGCCAGCAGCCAAAGGGAGGTCACTGAAGCTTTCTTT. The chain employs TRBV4-1 and TRBJ1-1; D ambiguous. Between the trimmed V and J ends, which lost 2 bases and 4 bases, there was a span of 8 bases. CDR3 length: 13 amino acids. Germline-derived CDR1 and CDR2 are MGHRA and YSYEKL.